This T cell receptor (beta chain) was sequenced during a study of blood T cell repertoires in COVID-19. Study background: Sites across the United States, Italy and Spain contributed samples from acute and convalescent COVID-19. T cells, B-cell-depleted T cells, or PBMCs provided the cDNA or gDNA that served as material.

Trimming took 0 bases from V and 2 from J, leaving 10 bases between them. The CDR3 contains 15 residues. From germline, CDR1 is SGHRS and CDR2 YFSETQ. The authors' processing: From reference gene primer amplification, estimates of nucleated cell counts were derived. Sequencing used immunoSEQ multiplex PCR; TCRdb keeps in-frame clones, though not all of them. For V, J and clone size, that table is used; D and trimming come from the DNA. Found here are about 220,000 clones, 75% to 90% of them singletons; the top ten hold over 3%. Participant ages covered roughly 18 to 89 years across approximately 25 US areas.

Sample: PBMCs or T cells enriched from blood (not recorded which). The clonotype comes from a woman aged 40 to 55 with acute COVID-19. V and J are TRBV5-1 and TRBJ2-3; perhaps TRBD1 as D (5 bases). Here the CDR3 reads CASSLAGQPTDTQYF. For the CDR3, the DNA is TGCGCCAGCAGCTTGGCAGGGCAGCCCACAGATACGCAGTATTTT.